These T cell receptor beta chains were read from a single sample in a study of control samples from healthy donors and cancer patients. The protocol was immunoSEQ multiplex PCR, while the TCRdb copy is restricted to in-frame clones and leaves out a portion. Of fewer than 85,000 clones listed, 85% to 95% are singletons. Sequencing was performed on blood. These receptors originate from a woman aged 55-75 years in good health. Both conserved end residues are part of each CDR3. A D gene is named only where the DNA matches it firmly. Size is omitted from some rows. Given values are once, few, many or a class for expanded clones.

DNA: TGTGCCAGTAGACTTAGTAGGGACTGGGGTTTCAATGAGCAGTTCTTC
CDR3: CASRLSRDWGFNEQFF
V: TRBV19
D: NA
J: TRBJ2-1
length: 16
size: NA

DNA: TGCGCCAGCAGAAACACCGGGGAGCTGTTTTTT
CDR3: CASRNTGELFF
V: TRBV5-1
D: NA
J: TRBJ2-2
length: 11
size: NA

DNA: TGTGCCAGCAGCCAACAGGTCTCTGGAAACACCATATATTTT
CDR3: CASSQQVSGNTIYF
V: TRBV3-1/TRBV3-2
D: NA
J: TRBJ1-3
length: 14
size: NA

DNA: TGCGCCAGCAGCTTGATCGGTCAGGCCAATGAGCAGTTCTTC
CDR3: CASSLIGQANEQFF
V: TRBV5-1
D: NA
J: TRBJ2-1
length: 14
size: NA

DNA: TGCGCCAGCAAGTTCGGGACAACTAACACTGAAGCTTTCTTT
CDR3: CASKFGTTNTEAFF
V: TRBV4-1
D: NA
J: TRBJ1-1
length: 14
size: NA

DNA: TGTGCCAGCTCTCCCCTGTCGGGCACCGGGGAGCTGTTTTTT
CDR3: CASSPLSGTGELFF
V: TRBV18
D: NA
J: TRBJ2-2
length: 14
size: NA

DNA: TGTGCCATCAGTGTAAAAGGCGGCAAGCCCCTCTCTGGGGCCAACGTCCTGACTTTC
CDR3: CAISVKGGKPLSGANVLTF
V: TRBV10-3
D: NA
J: TRBJ2-6
length: 19
size: NA

DNA: TGTGCCACCAGTGATCAGGCTAGCGGGAGAAACTACAATGAGCAGTTCTTC
CDR3: CATSDQASGRNYNEQFF
V: TRBV24-1
D: TRBD2
J: TRBJ2-1
length: 17
size: once

DNA: TGTGCCAGCAGTTTGGGCCTATCCGACTATGGCTACACCTTC
CDR3: CASSLGLSDYGYTF
V: TRBV6-2/TRBV6-3
D: NA
J: TRBJ1-2
length: 14
size: NA

DNA: TGTGCCAGTGAGGACGGCTCCTATGGCTACACCTTC
CDR3: CASEDGSYGYTF
V: TRBV18
D: NA
J: TRBJ1-2
length: 12
size: NA

DNA: TGTGCCAGCAACCACAGGGTCACAGATACGCAGTATTTT
CDR3: CASNHRVTDTQYF
V: TRBV6-6
D: NA
J: TRBJ2-3
length: 13
size: NA

DNA: TGCGCCAGCAGCTTGGAAGACGCCTCGAACACTGAAGCTTTCTTT
CDR3: CASSLEDASNTEAFF
V: TRBV5-1
D: NA
J: TRBJ1-1
length: 15
size: NA

DNA: TGTGCCCACGGGAGGCCGTGGAAAGATACGCAGTATTTT
CDR3: CAHGRPWKDTQYF
V: TRBV30
D: TRBD2
J: TRBJ2-3
length: 13
size: few

DNA: TGTGCCAGCAGCTTAGAAGGTGGAAAGGCCAACGTCCTGACTTTC
CDR3: CASSLEGGKANVLTF
V: TRBV7-2
D: NA
J: TRBJ2-6
length: 15
size: NA

DNA: TGTGCCAGCAGTGGTATGATCGGACCGTCGACCAATCAGCCCCAGCATTTT
CDR3: CASSGMIGPSTNQPQHF
V: TRBV6-1
D: NA
J: TRBJ1-5
length: 17
size: NA

DNA: TGTGCCAGCAGTCGCGACGACTCGGGCTTAAGGTACTTC
CDR3: CASSRDDSGLRYF
V: TRBV27
D: NA
J: TRBJ2-4
length: 13
size: NA

DNA: TGTGCCAGCAGCTTAGGGCCCCGGGACAGGGGGTACGAGCAGTACTTC
CDR3: CASSLGPRDRGYEQYF
V: TRBV11-3
D: TRBD1
J: TRBJ2-7
length: 16
size: NA

DNA: TGTGCCAGCAGTCTCGGGGGGGCGGACGCCGGGGAGCTGTTTTTT
CDR3: CASSLGGADAGELFF
V: TRBV28
D: TRBD2
J: TRBJ2-2
length: 15
size: NA

DNA: TGCGCCAGCAGTGATGGGACTAGCGGTCGGGGAGATACGCAGTATTTT
CDR3: CASSDGTSGRGDTQYF
V: TRBV10-1
D: TRBD2
J: TRBJ2-3
length: 16
size: NA

DNA: TGTGCCACCAGCTTCTCTCTAGCAGACAATGAGCAGTTCTTC
CDR3: CATSFSLADNEQFF
V: TRBV24-1
D: NA
J: TRBJ2-1
length: 14
size: NA

DNA: TGTGCCAGCTCACCTACGGGAGGGTCTTACAATGAGCAGTTCTTC
CDR3: CASSPTGGSYNEQFF
V: TRBV18
D: TRBD2
J: TRBJ2-1
length: 15
size: NA

DNA: TGTGCCAGTGGAGCGGGTTACTACGAGCAGTACTTC
CDR3: CASGAGYYEQYF
V: TRBV2
D: NA
J: TRBJ2-7
length: 12
size: NA

DNA: TGTGCCAGCAGTTTAAAGCGGGGCTCCTACGAGCAGTACTTC
CDR3: CASSLKRGSYEQYF
V: TRBV27
D: TRBD2
J: TRBJ2-7
length: 14
size: NA

DNA: TGTGCCAGCAGCCCCCCACCGGGACAGGGGTTCGAGCAGTACTTC
CDR3: CASSPPPGQGFEQYF
V: TRBV5-4
D: TRBD1
J: TRBJ2-7
length: 15
size: few

DNA: TGTGCCAGCTCTACCTTGGCCAGGGGGTTGGAGACCCAGTACTTC
CDR3: CASSTLARGLETQYF
V: TRBV18
D: TRBD1
J: TRBJ2-5
length: 15
size: NA

DNA: TGTGCCAGCAGCGTAGGACCGAACACCGGGGAGCTGTTTTTT
CDR3: CASSVGPNTGELFF
V: TRBV9
D: NA
J: TRBJ2-2
length: 14
size: NA

DNA: TGTGCCAGCTCACCGCGGGGGGCGGATGAAAAACTGTTTTTT
CDR3: CASSPRGADEKLFF
V: TRBV18
D: NA
J: TRBJ1-4
length: 14
size: NA

DNA: TGTGCTACTACAGGGGTTAAAGAGACCTACGAGCAGTACTTC
CDR3: CATTGVKETYEQYF
V: TRBV6-6
D: TRBD1
J: TRBJ2-7
length: 14
size: once

DNA: TGTGCCACCAGTGATAGGACTAGCCGAGAAAACAATGAGCAGTTCTTC
CDR3: CATSDRTSRENNEQFF
V: TRBV24-1
D: TRBD2
J: TRBJ2-1
length: 16
size: NA

DNA: TGTGCCACCAGCAGAGATCGCGGGGCCGGGGAGCTGTTTTTT
CDR3: CATSRDRGAGELFF
V: TRBV15
D: NA
J: TRBJ2-2
length: 14
size: NA

DNA: TGTGCCAGCTCACGTCTGCAGGGGGCTGACACCGGGGAGCTGTTTTTT
CDR3: CASSRLQGADTGELFF
V: TRBV18
D: TRBD1
J: TRBJ2-2
length: 16
size: NA

DNA: TGTGCCAGCGTTTCGGCGGTGGGCATTCAGTACTTC
CDR3: CASVSAVGIQYF
V: TRBV6-5
D: NA
J: TRBJ2-4
length: 12
size: NA

DNA: TGTGCCAGCAGCGCCCAGAGGGACACTGAAGCTTTCTTT
CDR3: CASSAQRDTEAFF
V: TRBV14
D: NA
J: TRBJ1-1
length: 13
size: NA

DNA: TGTGCCAGCAGTCCCCAAACCCACTACGAGCAGTACTTC
CDR3: CASSPQTHYEQYF
V: TRBV28
D: NA
J: TRBJ2-7
length: 13
size: once

DNA: TGTGCCAGCAGTTTATATGGGCGTGTTGGTCGCACTTATGGCTACACCTTC
CDR3: CASSLYGRVGRTYGYTF
V: TRBV28
D: NA
J: TRBJ1-2
length: 17
size: NA

DNA: TGTGCCAGCAGTTTATCGGCAGGGATGAACACTGAAGCTTTCTTT
CDR3: CASSLSAGMNTEAFF
V: TRBV27
D: NA
J: TRBJ1-1
length: 15
size: NA

DNA: TGTGCCAGCAGTAGACAGGGGATGCGCAATCAGCCCCAGCATTTT
CDR3: CASSRQGMRNQPQHF
V: TRBV6-5
D: TRBD1
J: TRBJ1-5
length: 15
size: NA

DNA: TGTGCCAGCAGTTTACTCTCAGGGGGCAGCTATGGCTACACCTTC
CDR3: CASSLLSGGSYGYTF
V: TRBV2
D: TRBD1
J: TRBJ1-2
length: 15
size: NA

DNA: TGTGCCAGCAGCTTAAGTCCGGGTGAAGCCTACGAGCAGTACTTC
CDR3: CASSLSPGEAYEQYF
V: TRBV7-2
D: NA
J: TRBJ2-7
length: 15
size: once

DNA: TGCGCCAGCAGCTTGGGACACTACAATGAGCAGTTCTTC
CDR3: CASSLGHYNEQFF
V: TRBV5-1
D: NA
J: TRBJ2-1
length: 13
size: NA

DNA: TGTGCCAGCAGTCAGACAGACAGGAAAGGACAGCCCCAGCATTTT
CDR3: CASSQTDRKGQPQHF
V: TRBV28
D: NA
J: TRBJ1-5
length: 15
size: NA

DNA: TGTGCCAGCAGTTTTGCAACCCTAGCGGGGGTCTACAATGAGCAGTTCTTC
CDR3: CASSFATLAGVYNEQFF
V: TRBV28
D: TRBD2
J: TRBJ2-1
length: 17
size: NA

DNA: TGTGCCAGTAGAGCCTCGGGGAGCGAGCAGTACTTC
CDR3: CASRASGSEQYF
V: TRBV19
D: NA
J: TRBJ2-7
length: 12
size: NA